This TCR beta chain was retrieved from a study of blood T cell repertoires in COVID-19. Per the original methods: Amplification from reference gene primers served as the basis for estimated nucleated cell counts. The assay was immunoSEQ multiplex PCR, and TCRdb's table has in-frame clones only and misses some. The DNA was the basis for D and trimming; V, J and clone size are from that table. The data hold approximately 120,000 clones, with around four fifths observed a single time. V shed 5 bases, J shed 2 bases, and the junction held 2 bases outside the gene matches. The CDR3 extends over 14 amino acids. The germline V gene has CDR1 MNHEY and CDR2 SMNVEV (reference sequence).

Sequenced input: peripheral blood. The sequence came from a man in his fifties or sixties with acute or convalescent COVID-19. The V call is TRBV27, the J call TRBJ1-2; 10 positions agree with TRBD1. CDR3 amino acids: CASSRQGANYGYTF. The CDR3 coding sequence is TGTGCCAGCAGTCGACAGGGGGCAAACTATGGCTACACCTTC.